Shown below are 26 T cell receptor beta chains from a single sample sequenced in a study of cytomegalovirus exposure and HLA in healthy donors. TCRdb's copy holds only in-frame clones and misses some; the assay was immunoSEQ multiplex PCR. The sample records a few hundred thousand clones, roughly 85% being singletons. Specimen: PBMCs. The receptors come from a woman younger than 35 in good health and CMV-seronegative.

This chain links TRBV6-5 with TRBJ1-1; possible D gene TRBD1, 5 bases. The germline gives CDR1 MNHEY, CDR2 SVGAGI. V was trimmed by 8 bases and J by 0 bases, leaving 16 bases between them. The CDR3 length is 15 residues. The CDR3 nucleotides are TGTGCCAGCCCCTTAGGGGCTTCCATGAACACTGAAGCTTTCTTT. Its translation: CASPLGASMNTEAFF.

The V call is TRBV6-5, the J call TRBJ2-7; D is uncertain. V gave up 6 bases and J gave up 4 bases, with 19 bases separating them. The germline CDR1 and CDR2 sequences are MNHEY and SVGAGI. CDR3 size: 15 residues. DNA for the CDR3: TGTGCCAGCAGCCGCACTTTCACGGAACTATACGAGCAGTACTTC. This codes for CASSRTFTELYEQYF.

The chain recombines TRBV7-8 with TRBJ2-7, with 7 bases that match TRBD1. CDR3 length: 13 amino acids. The germline V gene has CDR1 SGHVS and CDR2 FQNEAQ. V was clipped by 6 bases and J by 6 bases; unmatched bases: 8. The CDR3 region has the DNA TGTGCCAGCAGTAGGACAGGCAACGGCGAGCAGTACTTC. Translated: CASSRTGNGEQYF.

The chain joins TRBV7-3 to TRBJ2-1; 10 bases align to TRBD1. V lost 5 bases, J lost 4 bases, and 5 bases stayed unmatched. The CDR3 totals 15 residues. The V gene's germline CDR1 is SGHTA and CDR2 FQGTGA. The CDR3: CASSPGQGEYNEQFF. The CDR3 region has the DNA TGTGCCAGCAGCCCTGGACAGGGGGAGTACAATGAGCAGTTCTTC.

The chain employs TRBV6-1 and TRBJ2-3; TRBD2 agrees at 12 bases. The germline V gene has CDR1 MNHNS and CDR2 SASEGT. V shed 6 bases, J shed 5 bases, and the junction held 6 bases outside the gene matches. The CDR3 has 15 residues. CDR3 amino acids: CASRTSGREGDTQYF. CDR3 DNA sequence: TGTGCCAGCAGGACTAGCGGGAGAGAGGGAGATACGCAGTATTTT.

The chain is built from TRBV27 and TRBJ2-7, with TRBD1 matching over 9 bases. The germline gives CDR1 MNHEY, CDR2 SMNVEV (reference sequence). J was trimmed by 4 bases and V by 5 bases; bases with no gene match: 3. This CDR3 contains 13 residues. In nucleotides, the CDR3 is TGTGCCAGCAGTCCGGGACAGGGTTACGAGCAGTACTTC. This gives the protein CASSPGQGYEQYF.

V is TRBV29-1 and J is TRBJ2-7; 7 bases line up with TRBD1. From germline, CDR1 is SQVTM and CDR2 ANQGSEA. The length of the CDR3 is 11 residues. J was trimmed by 3 bases and V by 4 bases; bases with no gene match: 0. CDR3 DNA: TGCAGCGTTGGGACAGGCTACGAGCAGTACTTC. This sequence encodes CSVGTGYEQYF.

J is TRBJ2-7 and V is TRBV30; a possible D gene is TRBD1 (6 bases). CDR3 length: 14 residues. The V gene's germline CDR1 is GTSNPN and CDR2 SVGIG (reference sequence). Trimming cost V 8 bases and J 1 base, with 18 bases left between them. In DNA form, the CDR3 reads TGTGCCGGGCGAGGTCGGCAGGGGTCCTACGAGCAGTACTTC. Translation gives CAGRGRQGSYEQYF.

The chain combines TRBV27 with TRBJ1-5; no firm D call. V was clipped by 2 bases and J by 1 base, with 6 bases between them. Per the germline V gene, CDR1 is MNHEY and CDR2 is SMNVEV (reference sequence). The CDR3 contains 14 residues. For the CDR3, the DNA is TGTGCCAGCAGTTTAGCGTTCAGCAATCAGCCCCAGCATTTT. Amino acids: CASSLAFSNQPQHF.

The V call is TRBV6-5, the J call TRBJ1-6; perhaps TRBD1 as D (6 bases). The CDR3 runs to 13 residues. Trimming stripped 2 bases from V and 10 bases from J, with 9 bases between. Germline CDR1 reads MNHEY; CDR2 reads SVGAGI. CDR3 nucleotide sequence: TGTGCCAGCAGTTACGCGGACAGATCACCCCTCCACTTT. Its translation is CASSYADRSPLHF.

The genes are TRBV6-1 and TRBJ2-7; 8 nucleotides agree with TRBD1. This CDR3 is 15 amino acids long. CDR1 MNHNS and CDR2 SASEGT come from the germline V gene. V was clipped by 6 bases and J by 9 bases; unmatched bases: 16. The CDR3 DNA is TGTGCCAGCAGGCAGACAGGGGATGGCGGGATGATGCAGTACTTC. The encoded protein is CASRQTGDGGMMQYF.

In this sample, this clone turned up a few times. This rearrangement joins TRBV6-6 to TRBJ2-2; 7 positions match TRBD2. CDR3 size: 15 residues. V shed 6 bases and J 2 bases; nucleotides not matched to a gene: 6. CDR1 is MNHNY, CDR2 SVGAGI, per germline (reference sequence). The DNA for the CDR3 is TGTGCCAGCAGCGCCACTAGCGCCAACACCGGGGAGCTGTTTTTT. This sequence encodes CASSATSANTGELFF.

The chain links TRBV5-1 to TRBJ2-2; possible D gene TRBD1, 6 bases. Trimming took 5 bases from V and 6 from J, leaving 14 bases between them. This CDR3 contains 14 residues. The V gene's germline CDR1 is SGHRS and CDR2 YFSETQ. The CDR3 loop reads CASSYRVVAGELFF. The CDR3 nucleotides are TGCGCCAGCAGTTACAGGGTCGTCGCCGGGGAGCTGTTTTTT.

The rearrangement joins TRBV9 to TRBJ2-3; the match to TRBD2 covers 9 bases. V was clipped by 0 bases and J by 3 bases; unmatched bases: 2. The CDR3 runs 15 residues. Germline V gene lookup returns CDR1 SGDLS and CDR2 YYNGEE. CDR3 sequence reads: CASSVGAGGTDTQYF. The DNA of the CDR3 is TGTGCCAGCAGCGTAGGGGCGGGAGGGACAGATACGCAGTATTTT.

This clone appeared once. The V call is TRBV5-1, the J call TRBJ1-4, with D tentatively TRBD1 (5 bases). V shed 5 bases and J shed 5 bases, with 13 bases lying between them. The CDR3 length is 14 residues. In germline, CDR1 is SGHRS, CDR2 YFSETQ. This CDR3 is CASRTDTWNEKLFF. The CDR3 DNA reads TGCGCCAGCAGGACGGACACTTGGAATGAAAAACTGTTTTTT.

The J gene is TRBJ2-7, the V gene TRBV7-2; 11 bases fit TRBD2. CDR1 is SGHTA, CDR2 FQGNSA, per germline. There are 16 residues in the CDR3. V dropped 3 bases and J dropped 6; count of bases not matched to a gene: 10. CDR3 residues: CASSLRWGSGGAEQYF. As DNA, the CDR3 is TGTGCCAGCAGCTTGCGCTGGGGTAGCGGGGGGGCCGAGCAGTACTTC. The full variable domain, rest sourced from reference TRBV7-2 and TRBJ2-7, is GAGVSQSPSNKVTEKGKDVELRCDPISGHTALYWYRQSLGQGLEFLIYFQGNSAPDKSGLPSDRFSAERTGGSVSTLTIQRTQQEDSAVYLCASSLRWGSGGAEQYFGPGTRLTVT.

This clone was counted only a few times. V is TRBV2 and J is TRBJ1-6; a weak D match, TRBD1 (5 bases). Germline CDR1 and CDR2: SNHLY and FYNNEI. The V gene lost 2 bases and the J gene lost 8 bases, with 13 bases spanning the gap. CDR3 length equals 15 residues. As DNA, the CDR3 is TGTGCCAGCAGTGAATTTGGGGGGGAGGATTCACCCCTCCACTTT. This encodes CASSEFGGEDSPLHF.

In DNA, the CDR3 is TGTGCCAGCAGTGCCTCGGTCGTTAGCAATCAGCCCCAGCATTTT. It codes for CASSASVVSNQPQHF. The chain combines TRBV2 with TRBJ1-5; D is unclear. Trimming removed 4 bases at V and 0 bases at J, with 10 bases between. From germline, CDR1 is SNHLY and CDR2 FYNNEI. The CDR3 runs 15 residues.

The rearrangement links TRBV18 to TRBJ1-6; 12 positions match TRBD1. CDR1 and CDR2 from the germline V gene are KGHSH and LQKENI. V shed 3 bases, J shed 5 bases, and the junction held 2 bases outside the gene matches. The CDR3 length is 16 residues. The CDR3: CASSPGDRGHNSPLHF. CDR3 nucleotide sequence: TGTGCCAGCTCACCGGGGGACAGGGGGCATAATTCACCCCTCCACTTT.

V usage is TRBV11-2 and J usage is TRBJ2-3; 9 bases are shared with TRBD1. V was clipped by 5 bases and J by 0 bases; unmatched bases: 9. Germline V gives CDR1 SGHAT, CDR2 FQNNGV. This CDR3 has 17 amino acids. The chain's CDR3 is CASSPETGTGSTDTQYF. In nucleotides, the CDR3 is TGTGCCAGCAGCCCTGAAACCGGGACAGGGAGCACAGATACGCAGTATTTT. Using reference TRBV11-2 and TRBJ2-3 for the parts outside the CDR3, the full variable domain is EAGVAQSPRYKIIEKRQSVAFWCNPISGHATLYWYQQILGQGPKLLIQFQNNGVVDDSQLPKDRFSAERLKGVDSTLKIQPAKLEDSAVYLCASSPETGTGSTDTQYFGPGTRLTVL.

The genes are TRBV7-6 and TRBJ1-1; D gene uncertain. The V gene's germline CDR1 is SGHVS and CDR2 FNYEAQ. The CDR3 runs to 13 residues. V was clipped by 5 bases and J by 2 bases, with 9 bases between them. Here the CDR3 reads CASSPVGNTEAFF. The CDR3 DNA reads TGTGCCAGCAGCCCAGTGGGCAACACTGAAGCTTTCTTT.

The chain recombines TRBV4-3 with TRBJ1-2; the match to TRBD1 covers 7 bases. This CDR3 spans 14 amino acids. CDR1 is LGHNA, CDR2 YSLEER, per germline. J was trimmed by 2 bases and V by 1 base; bases with no gene match: 1. CDR3 coding DNA: TGCGCCAGCAGCCAAGGGGGACAGAACTATGGCTACACCTTC. Its protein product is CASSQGGQNYGYTF.

The count of this clone is one. This chain connects TRBV30 to TRBJ2-2; tentative D call: TRBD2 (6 bases). V lost 3 bases and J lost 1, with 12 bases in between. The CDR3 is 15 residues long. The germline gives CDR1 GTSNPN, CDR2 SVGIG (reference sequence). This CDR3 reads CAWSLNGGNTGELFF. CDR3 DNA: TGTGCCTGGAGCCTAAACGGGGGGAACACCGGGGAGCTGTTTTTT. The entire variable domain, with the rest obtained from reference TRBV30 and TRBJ2-2, is as follows: SQTIHQWPATLVQPVGSPLSLECTVEGTSNPNLYWYRQAAGRGLQLLFYSVGIGQISSEVPQNLSASRPQDRQFILSSKKLLLSDSGFYLCAWSLNGGNTGELFFGEGSRLTVL.

The V gene is TRBV2, the J gene TRBJ1-2; D call uncertain. Germline CDR1 and CDR2: SNHLY and FYNNEI. The germline V and J ends were trimmed by 3 bases and 8 bases, with 13 bases remaining between them. CDR3 length equals 13 residues. CDR3: CASSEAQSRGYTF. As DNA, the CDR3 is TGTGCCAGCAGTGAGGCTCAGTCGAGGGGCTACACCTTC.

The chain joins TRBV4-3 to TRBJ1-2; TRBD1 matches at 7 bases. V lost 2 bases to trimming and J lost 5 bases; unmatched junction nucleotides: 8. The CDR3 is 15 residues long. Germline V gene data show CDR1 as LGHNA and CDR2 as YSLEER. CDR3 protein: CASSQLRTGGYGYTF. The CDR3 DNA follows: TGCGCCAGCAGCCAATTAAGGACAGGCGGATATGGCTACACCTTC.

The rearrangement joins TRBV28 to TRBJ1-5; TRBD1 agrees at 9 bases. Germline V CDR1 and CDR2: MDHEN, SYDVKM. The junction had 7 bases not matched to a gene; V was cut back by 6 bases and J by 1 base. The CDR3 is 16 residues long. The CDR3 spells CASSPDRGRSNQPQHF. The CDR3 nucleotides are TGTGCCAGCAGCCCGGACAGGGGAAGGAGCAATCAGCCCCAGCATTTT.